Presented here are 21 T cell receptor beta chains from one specimen sequenced in a study of blood T cells in healthy people across ages. Combining a sample-barcoded 5' primer with a J-beta primer mix, a second PCR ran for roughly 7 to 11 cycles. TCRdb re-called the 5' RACE reads through MiXCR, storing one row per CDR3 protein. Of around 710,000 distinct CDR3 sequences listed, 43% are singletons. The sequenced sample was blood. Every receptor here comes from an older woman in good health.

As concerns this clonotype: A much larger clone sits a single nucleotide away, making a read error possible. The chain employs TRBV6-2 or TRBV6-3 and TRBJ1-1; 7 nucleotides agree with TRBD1. Germline lookup yields CDR1 MNHEY and CDR2 SVGEGT. Losses at the gene ends were 6 bases for V and 1 base for J; bases not matched to a gene: 5. This CDR3 has 14 amino acids. The CDR3 coding sequence is TGTGCCAGCAGCCCAACAGGGGCGAACACTGAAGCTTTCTTT. Translating gives CASSPTGANTEAFF.

The V and J genes are TRBV10-3 and TRBJ2-4; possibly TRBD1 for D (6 bases). Germline CDR1 and CDR2: ENHRY and SYGVKD. CDR3 length equals 14 residues. The V end lost 11 bases, the J end lost 0 bases, and 14 bases lay between the germline ends. The DNA for the CDR3 is TGTGCCGCTCAGGGGTCAATAGCCAAAAACATTCAGTACTTC. It yields the protein CAAQGSIAKNIQYF.

The chain combines TRBV29-1 with TRBJ2-7; 9 bases match TRBD2. The DNA end is more similar to TRBJ2-5, so the J call may be wrong. This CDR3 is 15 amino acids long. Germline CDR1 SQVTM, CDR2 ANQGSEA. The CDR3 is CSVEEVGLALETQYF. Here the CDR3 DNA reads TGCAGCGTTGAAGAGGTGGGACTAGCACTTGAGACCCAGTACTTC.

This chain links TRBV18 with TRBJ2-7, with TRBD1 matching 8 bases. The CDR3 loop spans 15 amino acids. Germline CDR1 KGHSH, CDR2 LQKENI. Losses at the gene ends were 3 bases for V and 2 bases for J; bases not matched to a gene: 6. This chain's CDR3 is CASSPGQGWAYEQYF. The DNA for the CDR3 is TGTGCCAGCTCACCCGGACAGGGTTGGGCCTACGAGCAGTACTTC.

The CDR3, as DNA: TGTGCCAGCAGCCCTATCGGGGGGTCCACTGAAGCTTTCTTT. Its protein product is CASSPIGGSTEAFF. This chain links TRBV3-1 with TRBJ1-1, with a tentative D call TRBD1 (5 bases). CDR1 is LGHDT and CDR2 is YNNKEL in the germline V gene (reference sequence). The CDR3 length is 14 residues. With 4 bases removed from V and 4 bases from J, the gap between germline ends came to 13 bases. Full variable domain (outside the CDR3, taken from reference TRBV3-1 and TRBJ1-1): DTAVSQTPKYLVTQMGNDKSIKCEQNLGHDTMYWYKQDSKKFLKIMFSYNNKELIINETVPNRFSPKSPDKAHLNLHINSLELGDSAVYFCASSPIGGSTEAFFGQGTRLTVV.

CDR3 in amino acids: CSARDVGRGKIEQFF. The CDR3 coding sequence is TGCAGTGCTAGAGACGTCGGGCGGGGGAAGATTGAGCAGTTCTTC. This chain links TRBV20-1 with TRBJ2-1; 7 bases are a match to TRBD2. This CDR3 contains 15 residues. Trimming removed 0 bases from V and 9 bases from J; junction bases left unmatched: 11. The germline gives CDR1 DFQATT, CDR2 SNEGSKA (reference sequence).

This clonotype has ten or more counts. The chain uses TRBV9 and TRBJ2-6; a weak D match, TRBD2 (5 bases). The CDR3 contains 15 residues. Per germline, CDR1 SGDLS and CDR2 YYNGEE. The germline V and J ends were trimmed by 4 bases and 2 bases, with 10 bases remaining between them. The CDR3 bases are TGTGCCAGCAGCTCACGGGATGCTGGGGCCAACGTCCTGACTTTC. Translating gives CASSSRDAGANVLTF.

This clonotype was observed a few times. The V call is TRBV12-5, the J call TRBJ2-3; D assignment may be TRBD1 or TRBD2 (7 bases each). V was cut by 0 bases and J by 4 bases, with 14 bases left in between. CDR1 and CDR2 from the germline V gene are LGHNT and FRNRAP. CDR3 length: 16 amino acids. The CDR3 sequence: CASGLVLAQGADTQYF. CDR3 DNA sequence: TGTGCTAGTGGTTTGGTACTAGCGCAGGGGGCAGATACGCAGTATTTT.

This clonotype was seen a handful of times. The rearrangement joins TRBV9 to TRBJ1-1; possible D gene TRBD1, 5 bases. Germline-derived CDR1 and CDR2 are SGDLS and YYNGEE. CDR3 length: 14 amino acids. V shed 3 bases and J shed 2 bases, with 11 bases lying between them. The CDR3 region is CASSALGGNTEAFF. The CDR3 DNA reads TGTGCCAGCAGCGCTCTGGGGGGTAACACTGAAGCTTTCTTT.

This clonotype was observed a handful of times. V gene TRBV7-9 combines with J gene TRBJ2-1, with 12 bases identical to TRBD1. The V segment lost 3 bases and the J segment 8 bases; nucleotides outside the gene matches: 5. The CDR3 is made up of 15 amino acids. Looked up from germline, CDR1 is SEHNR and CDR2 is FQNEAQ (reference sequence). Here the CDR3 DNA reads TGTGCCAGCAGCTTTTGGGGACAGGGGGCCGATGAGCAGTTCTTC. This translates into CASSFWGQGADEQFF.

The chain combines TRBV6-1 with TRBJ1-4; D ambiguous. The CDR3 runs 14 residues. The V end was cut by 4 bases, the J end by 0 bases, with 6 bases between. Germline assignment: CDR1 MNHNS and CDR2 SASEGT. Here the CDR3 reads CASSVQPTNEKLFF. CDR3 bases: TGTGCCAGCAGTGTACAACCAACTAATGAAAAACTGTTTTTT.

This chain uses TRBV6-5 with TRBJ2-7; maybe TRBD2 (5 bases). The CDR3 has 14 amino acids. Trimming shortened V by 6 bases and J by 2 bases, and 14 bases separated the two germline ends. CDR1 is MNHEY, CDR2 SVGAGI, per germline. The CDR3 region has the DNA TGTGCCAGCAGCCGGGGTCGTGAGACCTACGAGCAGTACTTC. Protein sequence: CASSRGRETYEQYF.

Concerning this clonotype itself: A read error may produce the germline difference seen at one junction end. The CDR3 DNA is TGTGCCGGCAGTCAGGGCCAGGGTGGGGAAAAACTGTTTTTT. This gives the protein CAGSQGQGGEKLFF. V gene TRBV12-3 or TRBV12-4 combines with J gene TRBJ1-4, with D possibly matching TRBD1 (5 bases). This CDR3 is built from 14 residues.

The chain carries TRBV5-1 and TRBJ2-5, with TRBD1 as a possible D gene (7 bases). Trimming took off 5 bases at V and 3 bases at J, with 11 bases between the two ends. CDR1 and CDR2 (germline): SGHRS, YFSETQ. This CDR3 has 13 amino acids. CDR3 bases: TGCGCCAGCAGTGGAGGGACAGAAGAGACCCAGTACTTC. Its translation is CASSGGTEETQYF.

In this sample, this clonotype turned up a few times. The V gene is TRBV29-1, the J gene TRBJ2-1; 9 nucleotides line up with TRBD2. The CDR3 spans 14 residues. Germline assignment: CDR1 SQVTM and CDR2 ANQGSEA. Trimming took 3 bases from V and 6 from J; bases not matched to a gene: 6. For the CDR3, the DNA is TGCAGCGTTGACAGCGGGAGGTCCCCCAATGAGCAGTTCTTC. Its protein product is CSVDSGRSPNEQFF.

The chain links TRBV30 to TRBJ2-3, with a possible D match to TRBD1 (6 bases). Germline values: CDR1 GTSNPN, CDR2 SVGIG (reference sequence). This CDR3 is 12 amino acids long. Trimming took 4 bases from V and 4 from J, leaving 9 bases between them. The DNA of the CDR3 is TGTGCCTGGAACAGGGCGGCAGATACGCAGTATTTT. It translates to CAWNRAADTQYF.

This CDR3 reads CASSSAGAVCNEQFF. The CDR3 DNA reads TGTGCCAGCAGCTCCGCCGGGGCGGTCTGCAATGAGCAGTTCTTC. V and J are TRBV7-2 and TRBJ2-1; D is perhaps TRBD1 or TRBD2 (5 bases each). Germline V gene lookup returns CDR1 SGHTA and CDR2 FQGNSA. Trimming took 4 bases from V and 6 from J, leaving 16 bases between them. The CDR3 runs to 15 residues.

The chain combines TRBV7-9 with TRBJ1-1, with D perhaps matching TRBD1 (5 bases). The germline V and J ends were trimmed by 7 bases and 1 base, with 10 bases remaining between them. Germline assignment: CDR1 SEHNR and CDR2 FQNEAQ (reference sequence). The CDR3 length is 13 residues. This CDR3 is CASIRTGNTEAFF. The CDR3 region has the DNA TGTGCCAGCATCCGAACAGGGAACACTGAAGCTTTCTTT. The variable domain in full, with the rest retrieved from reference TRBV7-9 and TRBJ1-1, is DTGVSQNPRHKITKRGQNVTFRCDPISEHNRLYWYRQTLGQGPEFLTYFQNEAQLEKSRLLSDRFSAERPKGSFSTLEIQRTEQGDSAMYLCASIRTGNTEAFFGQGTRLTVV.

In this sample, this clonotype turned up a few times. The rearrangement uses TRBV5-1 and TRBJ2-5; no firm D call. The CDR3 spans 15 residues. Germline V CDR1 and CDR2: SGHRS, YFSETQ. Trimming left V 3 bases short and J 1 base short, with 13 bases between. CDR3: CASSSRRRFQETQYF. CDR3 coding DNA: TGCGCCAGCAGCTCCCGCCGACGGTTCCAAGAGACCCAGTACTTC.

The chain recombines TRBV7-9 with TRBJ2-1; 8 nucleotides align to TRBD1. The CDR3 is 15 amino acids. The germline gives CDR1 SEHNR, CDR2 FQNEAQ (reference sequence). The V and J ends lost 5 bases and 8 bases, in that order; junction bases with no gene match: 11. The CDR3 loop reads CASSQDRVHMDEQFF. CDR3 nucleotide sequence: TGTGCCAGCAGCCAGGACAGGGTACATATGGATGAGCAGTTCTTC.

In its sample, this clonotype was seen a few times. V and J are TRBV28 and TRBJ2-3; the D is unclear. V dropped 7 bases and J dropped 6 bases, with 11 bases sitting between them. The germline CDR1 and CDR2 sequences are MDHEN and SYDVKM. This CDR3 comprises 12 residues. CDR3 loop: CASTSSPDTQYF. CDR3 nucleotides: TGTGCCAGCACCTCCTCGCCCGATACGCAGTATTTT.